This T cell receptor beta chain was obtained from a study of CD8+ T cells in alopecia areata. The germline V and J ends were trimmed by 3 bases and 4 bases, with 13 bases remaining between them. The CDR3 has 14 amino acids. The V gene's germline CDR1 is KGHSH and CDR2 LQKENI. Study-wide results and caveats: With tofacitinib ongoing, many expanded lesional clones persisted in both scalp and blood.

Investigators isolated RNA and reverse transcribed it into cDNA to act as the sequencing template. Here immunoSEQ multiplex PCR was the method, and the copy in TCRdb shows in-frame clones only, minus some. The sample includes about 200,000 clones, about 57% of them seen just once. Comments on this clone: Its target is unknown.

The treatment here: oral pan-JAK inhibitor, 5-10 mg twice daily. This clonotype was obtained from a human donor with alopecia areata. J is TRBJ2-7 and V is TRBV18, with D possibly being TRBD2 (6 bases). The material was CD4+ T cells sorted from blood, obtained at week 4, from a patient treated with tofacitinib. The CDR3 loop reads CASSPQEGPYEQYF. CDR3 DNA: TGTGCCAGCTCACCCCAGGAGGGGCCGTACGAGCAGTACTTC.